Following are 11 T cell receptor beta chains from one sample sequenced in a study of identical twins (dated by TCRdb to the mid-2010s). Libraries came from 5' RACE. Sequencer: Illumina HiSeq 2000. TCRdb cleaned the public reads at Q25 with fastp, built clones with MiXCR and kept in-frame beta chains. Each CDR3 protein gets just one entry, which takes the most common genes and DNA from the rows behind it. The table for this sample lists around 960,000 distinct CDR3 sequences; about 12% of them were counted only once. The ten largest clones take up about 1.5% of the sample. These sequences were also reported in another study, on yellow fever vaccine responses in identical twins.

Sample: PBMCs. All receptors derive from a woman in her late teens or twenties in good health.

The chain combines TRBV5-1 with TRBJ2-3; tentative D call: TRBD2 (5 bases). V shed 2 bases and J shed 5 bases, with 24 bases lying between them. This CDR3 has 18 residues. Germline V gives CDR1 SGHRS, CDR2 YFSETQ. This chain's CDR3 is CASSFSTEEIGGRDTQYF. CDR3 in DNA: TGCGCCAGCAGCTTTAGTACGGAGGAGATTGGTGGGAGAGATACGCAGTATTTT. Full variable domain (missing parts from reference TRBV5-1 and TRBJ2-3): KAGVTQTPRYLIKTRGQQVTLSCSPISGHRSVSWYQQTPGQGLQFLFEYFSETQRNKGNFPGRFSGRQFSNSRSEMNVSTLELGDSALYLCASSFSTEEIGGRDTQYFGPGTRLTVL.

This clonotype was recorded a few times. V usage is TRBV12-3 or TRBV12-4 and J usage is TRBJ2-1, with D uncertain. The V end lost 10 bases, the J end lost 2 bases, and 9 bases lay between the germline ends. The CDR3 sequence is 12 residues long. The CDR3 here is CATLPAYNEQFF. CDR3 nucleotide sequence: TGTGCCACTCTCCCTGCCTACAATGAGCAGTTCTTC.

This clonotype was found many times. In DNA, the CDR3 is TGTGCCAGCCGCCGGGACGGAGGCACCGGGGAGCTGTTTTTT. This sequence encodes CASRRDGGTGELFF. J is TRBJ2-2 and V is TRBV6-4, with D possibly called TRBD1 or TRBD2 (5 bases each). Germline loops: CDR1 MRHNA, CDR2 SNTAGT. V was clipped by 8 bases and J by 4 bases, with 14 bases between them. This CDR3 contains 14 residues.

The chain carries TRBV18 and TRBJ1-4, with 9 bases aligning to TRBD1. Germline V lookup: CDR1 KGHSH, CDR2 LQKENI. With V trimmed by 6 bases and J by 6 bases, 5 bases remained unmatched. CDR3 size: 14 residues. CDR3 protein: CASSPDRGHEKLFF. The CDR3 DNA reads as TGTGCCAGCTCCCCGGACAGGGGACATGAAAAACTGTTTTTT.

This clonotype was found many times. V usage is TRBV7-6 and J usage is TRBJ1-4, with 10 nucleotides matching TRBD1. Germline CDR1 is SGHVS and CDR2 is FNYEAQ. V was pared by 8 bases and J by 7 bases, with 1 base of the junction left unmatched. There are 12 residues in the CDR3. The DNA of the CDR3 is TGTGCCAGCGGGACAGGGGTTGAAAAACTGTTTTTT. Its translation is CASGTGVEKLFF.

This clonotype has at least ten counts. The V call is TRBV2, the J call TRBJ1-2; weak D call: TRBD1 (6 bases). Germline V lookup: CDR1 SNHLY, CDR2 FYNNEI. The CDR3 length is 13 residues. V gave up 6 bases and J gave up 8 bases, with 16 bases separating them. The CDR3 DNA reads TGTGCCAGCAGGGAGACAGGAGGAAGCGGCTACACCTTC. It is translated as CASRETGGSGYTF.

This clonotype was detected only a few times. The chain combines TRBV28 with TRBJ2-7; D uncertain. Germline CDR1 reads MDHEN; CDR2 reads SYDVKM. V gave up 2 bases and J gave up 6 bases, with 5 bases separating them. CDR3 size: 11 residues. The CDR3 reads CASSLDFEQYF. The CDR3 DNA reads as TGTGCCAGCAGTTTAGACTTCGAGCAGTACTTC.

This clonotype was counted at least ten times. This chain links TRBV7-8 with TRBJ2-5; the match to TRBD1 covers 9 bases. Germline V lookup: CDR1 SGHVS, CDR2 FQNEAQ. The J segment lost 5 bases and the V segment lost 0 bases, leaving 10 bases of the junction unmatched. The CDR3 consists of 17 residues. CDR3 nucleotides: TGTGCCAGCAGCTTAGCTTTTAGGACAGGGGCAGGGGAGACCCAGTACTTC. Its protein is CASSLAFRTGAGETQYF.

This clonotype was detected a few times. The CDR3 is CASSYLPTGGNTEAFF. For the CDR3, the DNA is TGTGCCAGCAGCTACCTCCCGACAGGGGGAAATACTGAAGCTTTCTTT. The chain has TRBV5-4 and TRBJ1-1; 9 bases are a match to TRBD1. The V and J ends lost 3 bases and 5 bases, in that order; junction bases with no gene match: 11. Looked up from germline, CDR1 is SGHNT and CDR2 is YYREEE (reference sequence). There are 16 residues in the CDR3.

This clonotype was recorded only once. This sequence joins TRBV10-3 and TRBJ2-4, with 9 bases identical to TRBD1. V shed 0 bases, J shed 2 bases, and the junction held 5 bases outside the gene matches. The germline V gene encodes CDR1 ENHRY and CDR2 SYGVKD. The CDR3 is made up of 17 amino acids. The CDR3 DNA reads TGTGCCATCAGTGAGTCGAGGGACAGGGACCCCAAAAACATTCAGTACTTC. Translating gives CAISESRDRDPKNIQYF.

The chain links TRBV20-1 to TRBJ1-1, with 8 bases fitting TRBD1. This CDR3 contains 14 residues. J was trimmed by 5 bases and V by 5 bases; bases with no gene match: 10. The germline CDR1 and CDR2 sequences are DFQATT and SNEGSKA (reference sequence). CDR3 in amino acids: CSASDREGSTEAFF. CDR3 bases: TGCAGTGCTTCGGACAGGGAGGGAAGTACTGAAGCTTTCTTT.